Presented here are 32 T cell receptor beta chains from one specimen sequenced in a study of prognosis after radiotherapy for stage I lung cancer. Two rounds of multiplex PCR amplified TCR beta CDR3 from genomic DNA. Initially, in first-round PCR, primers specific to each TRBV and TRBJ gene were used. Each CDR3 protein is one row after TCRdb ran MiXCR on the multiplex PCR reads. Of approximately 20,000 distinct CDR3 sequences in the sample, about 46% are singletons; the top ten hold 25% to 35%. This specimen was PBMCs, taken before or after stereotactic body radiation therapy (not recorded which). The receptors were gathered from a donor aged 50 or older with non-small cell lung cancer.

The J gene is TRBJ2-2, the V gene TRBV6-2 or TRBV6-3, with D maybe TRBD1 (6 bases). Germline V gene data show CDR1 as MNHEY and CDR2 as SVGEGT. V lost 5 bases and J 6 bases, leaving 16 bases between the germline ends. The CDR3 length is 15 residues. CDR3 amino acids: CASSELAGVAGELFF. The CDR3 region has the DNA TGTGCCAGCAGTGAATTGGCAGGGGTGGCCGGGGAGCTGTTTTTT.

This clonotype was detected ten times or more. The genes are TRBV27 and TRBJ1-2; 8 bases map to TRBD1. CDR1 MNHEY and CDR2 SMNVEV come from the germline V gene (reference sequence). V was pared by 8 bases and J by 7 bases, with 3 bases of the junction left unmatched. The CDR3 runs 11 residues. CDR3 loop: CASAGQGGYTF. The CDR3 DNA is TGTGCCAGCGCCGGACAGGGTGGCTACACCTTC.

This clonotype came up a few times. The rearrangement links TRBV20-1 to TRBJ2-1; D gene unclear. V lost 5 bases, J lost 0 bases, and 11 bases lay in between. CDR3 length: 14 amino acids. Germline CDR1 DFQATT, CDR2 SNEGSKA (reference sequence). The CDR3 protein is CSAWSFRSYNEQFF. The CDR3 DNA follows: TGCAGTGCTTGGTCCTTTCGCTCCTACAATGAGCAGTTCTTC.

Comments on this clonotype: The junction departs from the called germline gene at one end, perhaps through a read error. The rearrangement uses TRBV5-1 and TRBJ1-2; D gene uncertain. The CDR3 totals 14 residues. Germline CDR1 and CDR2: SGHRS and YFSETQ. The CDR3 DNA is TGTGCCAGCAGCCCACCCTTGGGCGACTATGGCTACACCTTC. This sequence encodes CASSPPLGDYGYTF.

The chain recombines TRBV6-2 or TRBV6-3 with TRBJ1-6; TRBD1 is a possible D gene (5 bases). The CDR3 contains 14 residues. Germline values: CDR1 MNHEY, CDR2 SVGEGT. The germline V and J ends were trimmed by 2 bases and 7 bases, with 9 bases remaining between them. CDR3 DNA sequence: TGTGCCAGCAGTTACAGGGGAGGGAATTCACCCCTCCACTTT. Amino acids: CASSYRGGNSPLHF.

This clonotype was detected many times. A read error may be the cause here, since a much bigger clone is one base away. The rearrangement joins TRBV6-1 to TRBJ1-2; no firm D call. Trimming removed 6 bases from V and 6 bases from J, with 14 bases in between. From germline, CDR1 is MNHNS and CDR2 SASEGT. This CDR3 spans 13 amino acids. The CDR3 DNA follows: TGTGCCAGCAGCAACGTCAGCTTTAATGGCTACACCTTC. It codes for CASSNVSFNGYTF.

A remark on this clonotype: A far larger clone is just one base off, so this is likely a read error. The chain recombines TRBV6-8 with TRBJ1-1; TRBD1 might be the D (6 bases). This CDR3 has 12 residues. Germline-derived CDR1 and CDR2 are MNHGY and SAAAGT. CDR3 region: CATTNGDTEASF. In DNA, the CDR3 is TGTGCCACCACGAACGGGGACACTGAAGCTTCCTTT.

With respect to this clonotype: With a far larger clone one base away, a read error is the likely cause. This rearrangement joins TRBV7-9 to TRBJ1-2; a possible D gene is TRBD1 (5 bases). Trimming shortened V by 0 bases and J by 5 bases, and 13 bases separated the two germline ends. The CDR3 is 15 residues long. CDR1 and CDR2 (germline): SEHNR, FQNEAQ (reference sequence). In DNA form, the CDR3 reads TGTGCCAGCAGCTTAGCTGGGGGTTACTTGTATGGCTACACCTTC. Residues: CASSLAGGYLYGYTF.

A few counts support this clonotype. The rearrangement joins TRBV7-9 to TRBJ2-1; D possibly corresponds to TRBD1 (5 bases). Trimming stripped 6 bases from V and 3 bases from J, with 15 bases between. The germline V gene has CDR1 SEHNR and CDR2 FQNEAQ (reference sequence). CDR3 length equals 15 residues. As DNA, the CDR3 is TGTGCCAGCAGTTCAGGGATGGGCGGCTACAATGAGCAGTTCTTC. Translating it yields CASSSGMGGYNEQFF.

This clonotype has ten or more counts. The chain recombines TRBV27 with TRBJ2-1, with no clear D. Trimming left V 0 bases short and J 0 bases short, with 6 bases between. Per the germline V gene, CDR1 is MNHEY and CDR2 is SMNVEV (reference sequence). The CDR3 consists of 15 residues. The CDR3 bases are TGTGCCAGCAGTTTATCGAGTCCCTCCTACAATGAGCAGTTCTTC. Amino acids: CASSLSSPSYNEQFF.

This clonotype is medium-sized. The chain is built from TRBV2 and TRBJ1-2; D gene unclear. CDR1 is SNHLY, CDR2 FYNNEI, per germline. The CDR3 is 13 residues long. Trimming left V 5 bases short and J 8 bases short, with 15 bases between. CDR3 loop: CASSSPTVKGYTF. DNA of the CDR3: TGTGCCAGCAGTAGTCCGACGGTGAAAGGCTACACCTTC.

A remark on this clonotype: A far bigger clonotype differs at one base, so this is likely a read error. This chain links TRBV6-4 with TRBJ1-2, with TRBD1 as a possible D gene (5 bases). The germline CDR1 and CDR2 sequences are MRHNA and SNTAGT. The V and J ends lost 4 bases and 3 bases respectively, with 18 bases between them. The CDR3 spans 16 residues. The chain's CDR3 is CASSALLGTADYGYTF. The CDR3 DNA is TGTGCCAGCAGTGCTTTATTAGGGACGGCCGACTATGGCTACACCTTC.

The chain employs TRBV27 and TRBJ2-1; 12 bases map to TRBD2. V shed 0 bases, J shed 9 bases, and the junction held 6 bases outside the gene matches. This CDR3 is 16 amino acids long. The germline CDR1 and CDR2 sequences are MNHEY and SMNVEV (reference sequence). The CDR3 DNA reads TGTGCCAGCAGTTTATCGGGGCTAGCGGGAGGGAGTGAGCAGTTCTTC. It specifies CASSLSGLAGGSEQFF.

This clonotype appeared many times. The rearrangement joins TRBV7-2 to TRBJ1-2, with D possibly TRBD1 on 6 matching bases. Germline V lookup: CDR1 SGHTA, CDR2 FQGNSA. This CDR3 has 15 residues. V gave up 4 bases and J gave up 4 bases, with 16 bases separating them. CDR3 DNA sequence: TGTGCCAGCAGCTCTCGTGTGAAGGGGGTCTATGGCTACACCTTC. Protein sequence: CASSSRVKGVYGYTF.

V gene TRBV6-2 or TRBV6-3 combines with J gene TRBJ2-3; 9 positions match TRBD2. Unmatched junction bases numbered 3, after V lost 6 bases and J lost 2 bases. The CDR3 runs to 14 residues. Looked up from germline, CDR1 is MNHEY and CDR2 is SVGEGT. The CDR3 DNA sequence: TGTGCCAGCAGCAGCGGGAGGACCACAGATACGCAGTATTTT. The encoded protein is CASSSGRTTDTQYF.

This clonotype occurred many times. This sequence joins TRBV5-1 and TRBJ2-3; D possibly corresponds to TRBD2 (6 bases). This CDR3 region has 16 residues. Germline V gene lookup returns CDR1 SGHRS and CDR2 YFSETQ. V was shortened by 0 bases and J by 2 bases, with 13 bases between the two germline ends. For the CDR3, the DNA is TGCGCCAGCAGCTTGGTATCGGGAGTGGTCACAGATACGCAGTATTTT. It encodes CASSLVSGVVTDTQYF.

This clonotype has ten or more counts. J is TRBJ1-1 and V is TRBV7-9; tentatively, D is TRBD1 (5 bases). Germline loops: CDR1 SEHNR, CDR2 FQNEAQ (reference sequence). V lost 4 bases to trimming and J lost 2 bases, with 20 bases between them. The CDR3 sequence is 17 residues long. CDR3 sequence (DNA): TGTGCCAGCAGCTCCCGGCGACCACAGGCCTCCAACACTGAAGCTTTCTTT. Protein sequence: CASSSRRPQASNTEAFF. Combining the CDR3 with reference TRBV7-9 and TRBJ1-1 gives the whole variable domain DTGVSQNPRHKITKRGQNVTFRCDPISEHNRLYWYRQTLGQGPEFLTYFQNEAQLEKSRLLSDRFSAERPKGSFSTLEIQRTEQGDSAMYLCASSSRRPQASNTEAFFGQGTRLTVV.

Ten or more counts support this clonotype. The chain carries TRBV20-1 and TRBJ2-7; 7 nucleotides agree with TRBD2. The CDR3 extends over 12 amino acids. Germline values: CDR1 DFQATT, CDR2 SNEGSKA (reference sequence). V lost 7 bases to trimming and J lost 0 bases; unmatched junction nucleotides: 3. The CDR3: CSGTSDSYEQYF. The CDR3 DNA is TGCAGTGGAACTAGCGACTCCTACGAGCAGTACTTC.

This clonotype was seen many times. The CDR3, as DNA: TGTGCCAGCAGCGTAGCTGGAGGGCTGGAAGAGACCCAGTACTTC. Residues: CASSVAGGLEETQYF. The chain joins TRBV9 to TRBJ2-5, with D tentatively TRBD2 (6 bases). The germline V gene has CDR1 SGDLS and CDR2 YYNGEE. CDR3 length equals 15 residues. Between the trimmed V and J ends, which lost 0 bases and 3 bases, there was a span of 12 bases.

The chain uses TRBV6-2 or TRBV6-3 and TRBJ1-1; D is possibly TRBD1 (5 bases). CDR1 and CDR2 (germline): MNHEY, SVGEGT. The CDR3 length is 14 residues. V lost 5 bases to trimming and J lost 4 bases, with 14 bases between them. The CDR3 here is CASSPLTGGTEAFF. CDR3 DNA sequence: TGTGCCAGCAGTCCCCTTACTGGGGGCACTGAAGCTTTCTTT.

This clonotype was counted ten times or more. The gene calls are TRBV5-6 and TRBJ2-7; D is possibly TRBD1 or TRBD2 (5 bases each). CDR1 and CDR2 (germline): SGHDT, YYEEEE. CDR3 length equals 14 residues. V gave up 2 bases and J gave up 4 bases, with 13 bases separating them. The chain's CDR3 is CASSFPGREYEQYF. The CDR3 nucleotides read TGTGCCAGCAGCTTCCCGGGACGGGAATACGAGCAGTACTTC.

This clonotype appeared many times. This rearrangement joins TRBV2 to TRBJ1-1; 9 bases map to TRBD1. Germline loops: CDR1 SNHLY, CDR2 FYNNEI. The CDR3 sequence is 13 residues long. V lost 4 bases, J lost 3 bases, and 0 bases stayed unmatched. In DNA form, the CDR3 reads TGTGCCAGCAGTGGGGACAGGGACACTGAAGCTTTCTTT. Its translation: CASSGDRDTEAFF.

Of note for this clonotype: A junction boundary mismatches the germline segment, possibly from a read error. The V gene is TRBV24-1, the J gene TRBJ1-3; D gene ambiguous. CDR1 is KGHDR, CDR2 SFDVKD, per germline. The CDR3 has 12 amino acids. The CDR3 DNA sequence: TGTGCCACCAGTGATTTCGGAAACACCATATATTTC. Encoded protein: CATSDFGNTIYF.

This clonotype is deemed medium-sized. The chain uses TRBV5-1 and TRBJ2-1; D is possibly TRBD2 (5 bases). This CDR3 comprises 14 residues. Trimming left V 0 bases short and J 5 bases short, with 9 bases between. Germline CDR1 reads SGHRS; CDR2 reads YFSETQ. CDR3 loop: CASSLGLQNNEQFF. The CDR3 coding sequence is TGCGCCAGCAGCTTGGGACTACAAAACAATGAGCAGTTCTTC.

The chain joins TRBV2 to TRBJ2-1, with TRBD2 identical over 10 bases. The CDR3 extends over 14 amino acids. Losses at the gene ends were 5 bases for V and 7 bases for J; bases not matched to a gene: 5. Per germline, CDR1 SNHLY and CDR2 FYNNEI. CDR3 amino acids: CASSWLAGVNEQFF. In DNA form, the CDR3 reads TGTGCCAGCAGTTGGCTAGCGGGGGTTAATGAGCAGTTCTTC.

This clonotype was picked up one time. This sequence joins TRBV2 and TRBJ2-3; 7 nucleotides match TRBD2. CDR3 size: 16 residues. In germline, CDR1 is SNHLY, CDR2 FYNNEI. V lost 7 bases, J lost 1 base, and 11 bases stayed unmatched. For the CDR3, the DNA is TGTGCCAGCATCCCTGGGCGGGAGTACTGCACAGATACGCAGTATTTT. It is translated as CASIPGREYCTDTQYF.

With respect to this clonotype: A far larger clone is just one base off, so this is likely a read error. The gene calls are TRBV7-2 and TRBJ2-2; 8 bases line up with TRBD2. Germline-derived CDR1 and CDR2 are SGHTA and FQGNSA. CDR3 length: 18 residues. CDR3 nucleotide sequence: TGTGCCAGCAGCTTAGCGGGTAGCGGGGCGTCGAACACCGGGGAGCCGTTTTTT. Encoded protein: CASSLAGSGASNTGEPFF. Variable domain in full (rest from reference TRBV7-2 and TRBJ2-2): GAGVSQSPSNKVTEKGKDVELRCDPISGHTALYWYRQSLGQGLEFLIYFQGNSAPDKSGLPSDRFSAERTGGSVSTLTIQRTQQEDSAVYLCASSLAGSGASNTGEPFFGEGSRLTVL.

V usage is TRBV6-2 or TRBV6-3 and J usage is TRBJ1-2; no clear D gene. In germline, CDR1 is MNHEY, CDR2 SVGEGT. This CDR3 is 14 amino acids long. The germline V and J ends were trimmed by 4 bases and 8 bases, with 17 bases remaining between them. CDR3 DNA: TGTGCCAGCAGTTCCCTTACCACAGTCTTGGGCTACACCTTC. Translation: CASSSLTTVLGYTF.

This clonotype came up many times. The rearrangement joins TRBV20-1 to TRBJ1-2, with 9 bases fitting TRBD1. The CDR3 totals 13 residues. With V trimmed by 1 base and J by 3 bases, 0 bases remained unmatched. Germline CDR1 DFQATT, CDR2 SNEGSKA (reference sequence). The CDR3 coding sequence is TGCAGTGCTAGAGGGGACAGGGACTATGGCTACACCTTC. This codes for CSARGDRDYGYTF.

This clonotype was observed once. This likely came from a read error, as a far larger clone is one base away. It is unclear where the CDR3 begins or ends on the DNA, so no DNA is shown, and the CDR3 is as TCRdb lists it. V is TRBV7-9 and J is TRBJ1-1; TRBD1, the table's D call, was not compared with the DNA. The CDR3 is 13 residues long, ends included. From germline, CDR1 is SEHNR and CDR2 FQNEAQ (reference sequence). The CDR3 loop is CANSLFGQGIMIF.

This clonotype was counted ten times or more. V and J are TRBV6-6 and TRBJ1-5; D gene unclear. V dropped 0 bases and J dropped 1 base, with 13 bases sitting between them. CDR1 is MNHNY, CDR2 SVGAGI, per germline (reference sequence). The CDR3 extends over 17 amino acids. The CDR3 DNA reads TGTGCCAGCAGTTACTCGAAGCGGGTTTGGAGCAATCAGCCCCAGCATTTT. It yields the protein CASSYSKRVWSNQPQHF.

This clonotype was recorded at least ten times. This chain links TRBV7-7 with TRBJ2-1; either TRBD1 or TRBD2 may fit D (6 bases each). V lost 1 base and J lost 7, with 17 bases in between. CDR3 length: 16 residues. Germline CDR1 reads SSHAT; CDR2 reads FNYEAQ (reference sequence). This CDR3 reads CASSLGPGALWNEQFF. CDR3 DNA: TGTGCCAGCAGCTTAGGGCCGGGGGCTCTCTGGAATGAGCAGTTCTTC.